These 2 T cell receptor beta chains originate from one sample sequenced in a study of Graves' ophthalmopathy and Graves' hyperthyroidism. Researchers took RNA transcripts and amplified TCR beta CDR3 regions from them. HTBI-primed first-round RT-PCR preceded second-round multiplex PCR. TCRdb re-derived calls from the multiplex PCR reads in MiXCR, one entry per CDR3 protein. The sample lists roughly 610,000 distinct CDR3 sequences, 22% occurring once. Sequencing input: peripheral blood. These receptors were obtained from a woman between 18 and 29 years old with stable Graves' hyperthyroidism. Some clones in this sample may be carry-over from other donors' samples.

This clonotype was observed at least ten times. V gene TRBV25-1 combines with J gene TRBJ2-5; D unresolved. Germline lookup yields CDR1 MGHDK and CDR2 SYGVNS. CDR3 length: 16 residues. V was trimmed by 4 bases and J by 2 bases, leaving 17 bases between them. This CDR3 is CASSVGVAAYQETQYF. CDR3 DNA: TGTGCCAGCAGTGTAGGCGTGGCAGCCTATCAAGAGACCCAGTACTTC.

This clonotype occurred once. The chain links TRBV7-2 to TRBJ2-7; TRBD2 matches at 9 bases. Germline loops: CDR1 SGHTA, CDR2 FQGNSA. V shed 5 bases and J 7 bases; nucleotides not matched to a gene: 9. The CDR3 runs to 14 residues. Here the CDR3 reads CASSQGLALIEQYF. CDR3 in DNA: TGTGCCAGCAGCCAGGGACTAGCTCTGATTGAGCAGTACTTC.